Listed below are T cell receptor beta chains from one sample, sequenced in a study of blood T cell repertoires in COVID-19. Sequencing was performed with immunoSEQ multiplex PCR; in TCRdb, only in-frame clones are kept and a portion is missing. The repertoire holds over 25,000 clones, under 85% seen once, with about 35% in the top ten. The sequenced sample consisted of peripheral blood. Receptor source: an elderly man with acute or convalescent COVID-19. Each CDR3 is given with its conserved first and last residue. The D gene is left open where the match is weak. Size is stated for part of the rows, as once, few or many counts, or as a class when the clone is expanded.

abundance | j_gene | d_gene | v_gene | CDR3nt | CDR3aa
- | TRBJ1-3 | - | TRBV11-3 | TGTGCCAGCAGCCAGGGGTTCGGAAACACCATATATTTT | CASSQGFGNTIYF
- | TRBJ2-2 | - | TRBV9 | TGTGCCAGCAGCGTACAGGGGAGAAGGTTTACCGGGGAGCTGTTTTTT | CASSVQGRRFTGELFF
- | TRBJ2-3 | - | TRBV4-2 | TGTGCCAGCAGTCCGATAGTTGGGGGGGCGGCAGATACGCAGTATTTT | CASSPIVGGAADTQYF
- | TRBJ2-7 | TRBD2 | TRBV7-9 | TGTGCCAGCAGCTCAAGGGAGGGAACCTCCTACGAGCAGTACTTC | CASSSREGTSYEQYF
- | TRBJ1-2 | TRBD1 | TRBV3-1/TRBV3-2 | TGTGCCAGCAGTCCTATCAGGACAGGGGGCGGTGAAGGCTACACCTTC | CASSPIRTGGGEGYTF
- | TRBJ2-5 | TRBD2 | TRBV6-2/TRBV6-3 | TGTGCCAGCAGTTCCCTCGTTGACGGGGGGGCCCCCGGCGAGACCCAGTACTTC | CASSSLVDGGAPGETQYF
- | TRBJ1-1 | - | TRBV12-3/TRBV12-4 | TGTGCCAGCAGTCCTCCACGGGTTGAAGCTTTCTTT | CASSPPRVEAFF
- | TRBJ2-7 | TRBD1 | TRBV7-3 | TGTGCCAGCAGCCGCACCGGGACAGGGGTCGAGCAGTACTTC | CASSRTGTGVEQYF
- | TRBJ1-1 | - | TRBV7-2 | TGTGCCAGCAGCTTAGATGGGGCAGGGGTGGAGACTGAAGCTTTCTTT | CASSLDGAGVETEAFF
- | TRBJ2-3 | - | TRBV12-5 | TGTGCTAGTGGTTTGATAGCGGTACCCACAGATACGCAGTATTTT | CASGLIAVPTDTQYF
- | TRBJ1-6 | TRBD1 | TRBV6-5 | TGTGCCAGCAGCCCACAGGGGGACTATAATTCACCCCTCCACTTT | CASSPQGDYNSPLHF
- | TRBJ1-3 | - | TRBV6-1 | TGTGCCAGCAGTGAACGGCAGCCTACCTCGGGAGACACCATATATTTT | CASSERQPTSGDTIYF
- | TRBJ1-2 | - | TRBV5-4 | TGTGCCAGCAGTCGCGCAGCGGAAGGCTACACCTTC | CASSRAAEGYTF
- | TRBJ1-2 | - | TRBV27 | TGTGCCAGCAGTTTACAGGGGACGGGGGGCTACACCTTC | CASSLQGTGGYTF
- | TRBJ2-7 | - | TRBV7-2 | TGTGCCAGCAGCTTAGACAGGGACTCCTACGAGCAGTACTTC | CASSLDRDSYEQYF
- | TRBJ1-3 | TRBD1 | TRBV6-5 | TGTGCCAGCAGAGGGACAGCCCAAAACACCATATATTTT | CASRGTAQNTIYF
- | TRBJ2-7 | TRBD1 | TRBV25-1 | TGTGCCAGCAGTGGGGCGGGGACAGGTTTGCCCGAGCAGTACTTC | CASSGAGTGLPEQYF
- | TRBJ2-4 | TRBD2 | TRBV2 | TGTGCCAGCACCCAGACCGCCTTCACTAGCGGGCTAGCCAAAAACATTCAGTACTTC | CASTQTAFTSGLAKNIQYF
few | TRBJ2-1 | - | TRBV18 | TGTGCCAGCTCACCACCCGAGCGGAGTTACAATGAGCAGTTCTTC | CASSPPERSYNEQFF
- | TRBJ1-2 | - | TRBV5-3 | TGTGCCAGAAGCTTGAACTACTATGGCTACACCTTC | CARSLNYYGYTF
once | TRBJ2-3 | - | TRBV29-1 | TGCAGCGCCGTCCCCAGGATGGTGACAGATACGCAGTATTTT | CSAVPRMVTDTQYF
once | TRBJ2-7 | - | TRBV12-3/TRBV12-4 | TGTGCCAGCAGTTTTGACGAGGGAAACGAGCAGTACTTC | CASSFDEGNEQYF
- | TRBJ2-1 | TRBD2 | TRBV5-1 | TGCGCCAGCAGCTTGAGTAGCGGGGGTAATGAGCAGTTCTTC | CASSLSSGGNEQFF
- | TRBJ1-3 | - | TRBV13 | TGTGCCAGCAGCGACCTCGGACAGTTCTCTGGAAACACCATATATTTT | CASSDLGQFSGNTIYF
- | TRBJ1-4 | - | TRBV2 | TGTGCCAGCAGTGCTTGGACGGGAGGGAAAAAACTGTTTTTT | CASSAWTGGKKLFF
once | TRBJ2-1 | TRBD2 | TRBV11-3 | TGTGCCAGCAGCTTATTAGCGGGGGGATTCAATGAGCAGTTCTTC | CASSLLAGGFNEQFF
- | TRBJ2-2 | TRBD1 | TRBV5-1 | TGCGCCAGCAGCCTGGGACAGGGTCGGGCCGGGGAGCTGTTTTTT | CASSLGQGRAGELFF
few | TRBJ2-7 | TRBD1 | TRBV3-1/TRBV3-2 | TGTGCCAGCAGCACTACCAGGGGGCGCTCCTACGAGCAGTACTTC | CASSTTRGRSYEQYF
once | TRBJ2-3 | TRBD2 | TRBV11-1 | TGTGCCAGCAGCGCCCGGACTAGCTCTAGCACAGATACGCAGTATTTT | CASSARTSSSTDTQYF
few | TRBJ1-2 | - | TRBV6-6 | TGTGCCAGCAGTTACGTGAGCAACTATGGCTACACCTTC | CASSYVSNYGYTF
- | TRBJ1-2 | TRBD1 | TRBV29-1 | TGCAGCGGGGGACAGGGTCGTGGCTATGGCTACACCTTC | CSGGQGRGYGYTF
medium-sized | TRBJ1-2 | - | TRBV6-1 | TGTGCCAGCAGTGAAAGGCGGGGTGATTCTGGCTACACCTTC | CASSERRGDSGYTF
- | TRBJ2-5 | - | TRBV4-3 | TGCGCCAGCAGCCGGGGGGGGCCATGGGAGACCCAGTACTTC | CASSRGGPWETQYF
- | TRBJ1-6 | - | TRBV23-1 | TGCGCCAGCAACTGGGGGGGCAGAGGGCCCTATAATTCACCCCTCCACTTT | CASNWGGRGPYNSPLHF
few | TRBJ1-1 | - | TRBV27 | TGTGCCAGCGCGAGCGGCATAGTGAACACTGAAGCTTTCTTT | CASASGIVNTEAFF
- | TRBJ2-6 | - | TRBV30 | TGTGCCTGGAGTGGATACCAGGGTACCTCCGTCTCTGGGGCCAACGTCCTGACTTTC | CAWSGYQGTSVSGANVLTF
- | TRBJ2-7 | - | TRBV7-8 | TGTGCCAGCAGCCCTTACTCCTACGAGCAGTACTTC | CASSPYSYEQYF
- | TRBJ2-3 | - | TRBV7-3 | TGTGCCAGCAGCTCTCCAGGGGGGATAAGCGGGAGCACAGATACGCAGTATTTT | CASSSPGGISGSTDTQYF
- | TRBJ2-2 | TRBD1 | TRBV11-3 | TGTGCCAGCAGCTCGGGACAGGTTACGAACACCGGGGAGCTGTTTTTT | CASSSGQVTNTGELFF
- | TRBJ2-3 | TRBD2 | TRBV7-3 | TGTGCCAGCAGCTTAGTTGGGCTAGCGGGGGGCACAGATACGCAGTATTTT | CASSLVGLAGGTDTQYF
- | TRBJ2-5 | TRBD2 | TRBV10-3 | TGTGCCATCAGTGAGGAGGCTAGCGGGGGACGAGAGACCCAGTACTTC | CAISEEASGGRETQYF